Given below is one T cell receptor beta chain in context. Its antigen is currently not known. Base qualities are not recorded, but no much larger clone differs from it by a single base. The sample belongs to a study of blood T cell repertoires in COVID-19 (dated by TCRdb to the early 2020s). In terms of the full investigation: The collaborator samples originated in the United States, Italy and Spain and spanned the acute and convalescent phases of COVID-19. The material from the prospective study consisted of cDNA or gDNA derived from T cells, B-cell-depleted T cells, or PBMCs. Deeply sampled blood TCRbeta repertoires from subjects exposed to, actively infected with, or recovered from COVID-19 were included in the dataset. A freely available public database, intended as a resource for researchers studying the immune response to SARS-CoV-2, is where the repertoires were released. The samples were drawn from two sources: the first 160 participants of the ongoing ImmuneRACE study, and 1,000 to 1,500 subjects contributed by 6 global collaborators. Sample metadata almost always included a de-identified subject ID, COVID-19 status, age in years and sex. Where available, HLA class I and class II types were obtained from metadata supplied by the sample provider rather than from assay-based typing. Beyond this particular receptor, the publication reports: How much clinical and demographic metadata was included differed by source and by participant, and the metadata was provided uncurated.

Based on the germline V gene (reference sequence), the CDR1 and CDR2 sequences are SEHNR and FQNEAQ. The CDR3, from cysteine to phenylalanine, totals 13 residues. The only DNA kept is the CDR3, 39 bases in frame from the first base. A distance of 8 bases separates the germline ends of V and J, which lose 3 bases and 5 bases respectively. Whole blood was collected in K2EDTA tubes by collaborating institutions according to the institutions' own protocols. For TCRbeta analysis, collaborator samples were shipped as frozen whole blood, as isolated PBMCs, or as DNA extracted from either sample type. TCRbeta CDR3 regions were amplified from genomic DNA using the immunoSEQ Assay, a bias-controlled multiplex PCR. Turning to the authors' computational methods: Nucleated cell counts per sample were estimated from amplification of reference gene primers within the assay. To quantify the absolute abundance of each unique TCRbeta CDR3 rearrangement, sequence reads were collapsed and filtered. For each sample, productive Simpson clonality was calculated as the square root of Simpson's diversity index across productive rearrangements. TCRdb limited this immuneACCESS table to in-frame rearrangements with V and J called. A share of clones is missing; checked studies link under half to unresolved V genes, and the rest is unexplained. Clone size and the V and J calls come from that table; the DNA yielded D and trimming. A total of around 100,000 clones appear in this sample, approximately 80% of them only once. 13% of the sample goes to the ten largest clones.

The sequenced sample consisted of peripheral blood. Recombination joined TRBV7-9 with TRBJ1-5; the D gene identity is not certain. The TCR originated in a man over 45 with active or convalescent COVID-19. DNA sequence: TGTGCCAGCAGCTTGGAGGGATATCAGCCCCAGCATTTT. This translates into CASSLEGYQPQHF.